This T cell receptor beta chain came from a study of OX40 agonist ivuxolimab in advanced cancers. In the study overall: The costimulatory receptor OX40 (CD134) was targeted by ivuxolimab, a fully human IgG2 agonistic monoclonal antibody. The dose-escalation cohort was 82.7% male with a mean age of roughly 62 years, ranging from roughly 23 to 80. Among the roughly 54 dose-escalation patients, about 20 had hepatocellular carcinoma, roughly 15 melanoma, 9 renal cell carcinoma and 9 head and neck cancer. The paper covers the monotherapy dose-escalation part of the phase I ivuxolimab trial, which included N = 52 patients. The purpose of peripheral TCRbeta sequencing was to test whether ivuxolimab changed TCR sequence diversity and led to clonal T-cell expansion. Prior anti-PD-1, anti-PD-L1 or anti-CTLA-4 therapy was permitted, and approximately 40% of dose-escalation patients had received checkpoint inhibitors. Partial responses were achieved by three dose-escalation patients, of whom one had hepatocellular carcinoma and two had cutaneous melanoma. Intravenous ivuxolimab was administered to patients every 2 weeks at six dose levels: 0.01, 0.1, 0.3, 1.5, 3 and 10 mg/kg.

Patients with autoimmune disease history or receiving systemic immunosuppression were excluded from the trial. Peripheral blood for TCR sequencing was collected from all dose cohorts at baseline, on cycle 4 day 1, and on cycle 7 day 1. Samples came from an open-label, multicenter, first-in-human phase I dose-escalation trial of ivuxolimab. Adults with locally advanced or metastatic melanoma, renal cell carcinoma, hepatocellular carcinoma or head and neck squamous cell carcinoma were enrolled in the trial. Before TCR sequencing, CD4+ T cells and CD8+ T cells were sorted from peripheral blood as separate populations. As regards this clone: No antigen is known for it. There are no base qualities to consult, and no much larger clone falls within one base.

General study outcomes and caveats: After ivuxolimab, expanded clones were on average more numerous among CD8+ T cells than among CD4+ T cells. At doses of 0.1 to 3.0 mg/kg, clonal expansion of both CD4+ and CD8+ blood T cells was observed from baseline to week 6. Antigen specificity was not determined for the clonally expanded peripheral T cells. In the 0.1-3.0 mg/kg groups, partial responders were among the patients with the lowest normalized peripheral clonal expansion, particularly in CD8+ T cells. Low levels of normalized T-cell clonal expansion were also shown by some nonresponding patients.

From a lookup of the germline V gene, CDR1 and CDR2 are SGHDT and YYEEEE. Relative to germline, V is 4 bases shorter and J is 1 base shorter, with 8 bases between their ends. Its CDR3 holds 13 amino acids, cysteine through phenylalanine. The only DNA kept is the CDR3, 39 bases in frame from the first base. Genomic DNA was extracted from sorted cells for sequencing of the TCRbeta CDR3 region. The immunoSEQ Assay was used for sequencing of TCRbeta CDR3 regions. TCRdb retrieved this table from immuneACCESS and kept in-frame rearrangements only. Not all clones are present; in checked studies, unresolved V genes account for under half, and no reason is known for the remainder. The sample contains 60,000 to 65,000 clones, 80% to 90% of them found a single time. The ten largest clones represent roughly 1.9% of the sample.

The sample in question was CD4+ or CD8+ T cells sorted from blood, obtained in a trial of the OX40 agonist ivuxolimab. The chain couples TRBV5-6 to TRBJ2-5; the D segment cannot be called with confidence. The sequence was obtained from an adult with an advanced solid tumor such as melanoma, head and neck, liver or kidney cancer. The DNA reads as follows: TGTGCCAGCAGCCCCATGCCCCAAGAGACCCAGTACTTC. Its translation reads: CASSPMPQETQYF. Outside the CDR3, residues come from the reference TRBV5-6 and TRBJ2-5 proteins, so the full variable domain is: DAGVTQSPTHLIKTRGQQVTLRCSPKSGHDTVSWYQQALGQGPQFIFQYYEEEERQRGNFPDRFSGHQFPNYSSELNVNALLLGDSALYLCASSPMPQETQYFGPGTRLLVL.